These T cell receptor beta chains were read from a single sample in a study of blood T cell repertoires in COVID-19. The assay was immunoSEQ multiplex PCR, and TCRdb's table has in-frame clones only and misses some. Of 270,000 or so clones detected, 85% to 90% appear once; the ten largest clones hold about 4%. The specimen sequenced was PBMCs or T cells enriched from blood (not recorded which). The receptors shown here come from a woman aged 30 to 39 with acute COVID-19. The CDR3 runs from the conserved cysteine through the conserved F or W. The order of the fields is CDR3 protein, CDR3 DNA, V gene, clone size, J gene, D gene. D genes are given only for firm matches. Clone size appears in some rows only: once, few, many, or a class for an expanded clone.

CDR3 protein: CASSPGLAGGGSDTQYF
CDR3 DNA: TGTGCCAGCAGCCCGGGACTAGCGGGAGGTGGGTCAGATACGCAGTATTTT
V gene: TRBV28
clone size: -
J gene: TRBJ2-3
D gene: TRBD2

CDR3 protein: CASSELIRSNTEAFF
CDR3 DNA: TGCGCCAGCAGTGAACTGATACGATCGAACACTGAAGCTTTCTTT
V gene: TRBV10-2
clone size: -
J gene: TRBJ1-1
D gene: -

CDR3 protein: CASSSSRTGWAFF
CDR3 DNA: TGTGCCAGCAGTTCCTCTCGCACAGGGTGGGCTTTCTTT
V gene: TRBV27
clone size: -
J gene: TRBJ1-1
D gene: -

CDR3 protein: CASSSGQGQHTQYF
CDR3 DNA: TGTGCCAGCAGTTCCGGACAGGGGCAGCATACGCAGTATTTT
V gene: TRBV27
clone size: -
J gene: TRBJ2-3
D gene: TRBD1

CDR3 protein: CASSLYQGQPQHF
CDR3 DNA: TGTGCCAGCAGTTTATATCAGGGCCAGCCCCAGCATTTT
V gene: TRBV27
clone size: -
J gene: TRBJ1-5
D gene: -

CDR3 protein: CASSNPTGTQIYNEQFF
CDR3 DNA: TGCGCCAGCAGCAACCCCACGGGGACACAAATTTACAATGAGCAGTTCTTC
V gene: TRBV5-1
clone size: once
J gene: TRBJ2-1
D gene: -

CDR3 protein: CASSTSGNEQFF
CDR3 DNA: TGTGCCAGTAGTACCTCCGGGAATGAGCAGTTCTTC
V gene: TRBV19
clone size: -
J gene: TRBJ2-1
D gene: -

CDR3 protein: CASSAGQGYQETQYF
CDR3 DNA: TGTGCCAGCAGCGCGGGACAGGGGTATCAAGAGACCCAGTACTTC
V gene: TRBV5-4
clone size: -
J gene: TRBJ2-5
D gene: TRBD1

CDR3 protein: CASSLEASGRGGTGELFF
CDR3 DNA: TGCGCCAGCAGCTTGGAGGCTAGCGGGAGGGGAGGCACCGGGGAGCTGTTTTTT
V gene: TRBV5-1
clone size: -
J gene: TRBJ2-2
D gene: TRBD2

CDR3 protein: CASSHLAGTSGFTDTQYF
CDR3 DNA: TGCGCCAGCAGCCACCTTGCGGGGACTAGCGGGTTTACAGATACGCAGTATTTT
V gene: TRBV4-1
clone size: -
J gene: TRBJ2-3
D gene: TRBD2

CDR3 protein: CAISEAGGYEQYF
CDR3 DNA: TGTGCCATCAGTGAGGCAGGGGGCTACGAGCAGTACTTC
V gene: TRBV10-3
clone size: -
J gene: TRBJ2-7
D gene: TRBD1

CDR3 protein: CASKAVGGEVGKLFF
CDR3 DNA: TGTGCCAGCAAAGCAGTGGGGGGGGAGGTCGGAAAACTGTTTTTT
V gene: TRBV6-5
clone size: -
J gene: TRBJ1-4
D gene: -

CDR3 protein: CASSLGPGSGDTQYF
CDR3 DNA: TGTGCCAGCAGTCTTGGGCCAGGGAGCGGGGATACGCAGTATTTT
V gene: TRBV2
clone size: -
J gene: TRBJ2-3
D gene: -

CDR3 protein: CASRYRGQETQYF
CDR3 DNA: TGTGCCAGCAGGTACCGGGGCCAAGAGACCCAGTACTTC
V gene: TRBV2
clone size: -
J gene: TRBJ2-5
D gene: -

CDR3 protein: CATKAGFNQPQHF
CDR3 DNA: TGTGCGACAAAGGCCGGATTCAATCAGCCCCAGCATTTT
V gene: TRBV2
clone size: once
J gene: TRBJ1-5
D gene: -

CDR3 protein: CASSEGTGQPQHF
CDR3 DNA: TGTGCCAGCAGCGAGGGGACAGGTCAGCCCCAGCATTTT
V gene: TRBV5-4
clone size: -
J gene: TRBJ1-5
D gene: TRBD1

CDR3 protein: CASSHTQGTDTQYF
CDR3 DNA: TGTGCCAGCAGTCATACCCAGGGCACAGATACGCAGTATTTT
V gene: TRBV6-5
clone size: -
J gene: TRBJ2-3
D gene: -

CDR3 protein: CASSSNRIGELFF
CDR3 DNA: TGTGCCAGCAGCTCCAACAGGATCGGGGAGCTGTTTTTT
V gene: TRBV7-8
clone size: -
J gene: TRBJ2-2
D gene: -